This T cell receptor beta chain was found in a study of CD4 T cells in relation to SARS-CoV-2 and coronaviruses. Study-level results: In roughly two thirds of donors, memory CD4+ clonotypes crossrecognized SARS-CoV-2 and at least one common cold coronavirus spike. This crossreactivity analysis covered spike protein alone, no other viral proteins. Crossreactive clones expanded significantly less to SARS-CoV-2 than monoreactive clones.

The unexposed donors gave CD4+ T cells in about 2010-2019, prior to COVID-19. The CDR3 extends over 13 amino acids. The V gene's germline CDR1 is MDHEN and CDR2 SYDVKM. V shed 5 bases and J shed 4 bases, with 10 bases lying between them. Deep TCR-beta sequencing used DNA from uncultured naive and memory CD4+ T cells. Clones were read by immunoSEQ multiplex PCR, and TCRdb kept only the in-frame ones, dropping some. The sample lists about 59,000 clones, 75% to 90% seen once, with more than 1.1% in the top ten. Points on this clone: The antigen is undetermined.

This TCR was recovered from a human donor in good health. The sequenced material came from memory CD4+ T cells from PBMCs. V and J are TRBV28 and TRBJ2-3; D is possibly TRBD2 (5 bases). CDR3 nucleotides: TGTGCCAGCAGTGCGGAGGAAGCAGATACGCAGTATTTT. It translates to CASSAEEADTQYF.